This T cell receptor beta chain stems from a study of shared clonotypes between healthy human individuals. Measured with immunoSEQ multiplex PCR; TCRdb has only the in-frame clones, and not every one. Of about 1 million clones detected, around four fifths appear once; the ten largest clones hold approximately 1.3%. Study conclusions and caveats: Clonotypes which were not shared had lower generation probabilities than clonotypes that all four donors shared. Tissue TCR repertoires likely differ from these blood-only repertoires.

Germline CDR1 and CDR2: MDHEN and SYDVKM. Trimming at V came to 4 bases and at J to 1 base, leaving 3 bases not matched to a gene. This CDR3 region has 14 residues. Those who donated, Caucasian adults without exception, all lived in Nashville, Tennessee. CD4+ cells yielded CD45RA+ naive and CD45RA-negative memory subsets. As concerns this clone: The antigen is unknown.

The rearrangement joins TRBV28 to TRBJ1-1, with 7 positions matching TRBD1. The source of this sequence is a man in his late teens or twenties in good health. The sample consisted of memory CD4+ T cells sorted from blood. As for subset: CD45RA-negative fraction. The DNA of the CDR3 is TGTGCCAGCAGTTGGGGACAGAGGAACACTGAAGCTTTCTTT. Its translation is CASSWGQRNTEAFF.